The 20 T cell receptor beta chains presented below share a single source sample, sequenced in a study of blood T cells in healthy people across ages. A second 7 to 11 cycle PCR used barcoded and J-beta primers. Using its own MiXCR run on the 5' RACE reads, TCRdb lists one record per CDR3 protein. The repertoire includes 600,000 to 800,000 distinct CDR3 sequences, approximately 52% of them detected once, and roughly 14% sits in the top ten. The sequenced sample consisted of blood. The receptors here all came from an elderly woman in good health.

About this clonotype: This clone may be a read error of a much larger clone one base away. The chain employs TRBV5-1 and TRBJ2-5; 13 bases are shared with TRBD2. The DNA matches TRBJ2-7 better at its end, which makes the J call doubtful. Per germline, CDR1 SGHRS and CDR2 YFSETQ. The CDR3 length is 14 residues. CDR3 coding DNA: TGCGCCAGCAGCGCCGGACTAGCGGGAGCCGAGCAGTACTTC. It specifies CASSAGLAGAEQYF.

This clonotype was counted between two and nine times. A read error may produce the germline difference seen at one junction end. The chain has TRBV12-3 or TRBV12-4 and TRBJ2-2; D call uncertain. The CDR3 sequence is 14 residues long. The CDR3 bases are TGTGCCAGCAGTTTTTATCCGAACACTGGGGAGCTGTTTTTT. Its translation: CASSFYPNTGELFF.

The V and J genes are TRBV20-1 and TRBJ1-2, with a possible D match to TRBD1 (6 bases). Germline V gene data show CDR1 as DFQATT and CDR2 as SNEGSKA (reference sequence). CDR3 length equals 11 residues. Trimming shortened V by 3 bases and J by 7 bases, and 9 bases separated the two germline ends. Here the CDR3 reads CSASAGAGYTF. The CDR3 DNA is TGCAGTGCTAGTGCAGGGGCTGGCTACACCTTC.

CDR3 DNA: TGCAGTGCTAGAGATCGACAGCGGGGACTGTTTTTT. Translating gives CSARDRQRGLFF. The chain is built from TRBV20-1 and TRBJ1-4; D is possibly TRBD1 (5 bases). Germline-derived CDR1 and CDR2 are DFQATT and SNEGSKA (reference sequence). The ends were cut back, 0 bases at V and 13 bases at J, with 12 bases in the middle. The CDR3 contains 12 residues.

V and J are TRBV20-1 and TRBJ2-4; TRBD2 is a possible D gene (5 bases). The end of the DNA fits TRBJ2-7 better, so the J call may be wrong. Germline lookup yields CDR1 DFQATT and CDR2 SNEGSKA (reference sequence). CDR3 length: 13 amino acids. The CDR3 reads CSAGSHLSYEQYF. The CDR3 DNA is TGCAGTGCTGGGAGTCACCTGAGCTACGAGCAGTACTTC.

This clonotype showed up many times. V and J are TRBV29-1 and TRBJ2-5; no definite D call. The CDR3 length is 11 residues. Germline V gene data show CDR1 as SQVTM and CDR2 as ANQGSEA. V lost 4 bases, J lost 4 bases, and 7 bases lay in between. CDR3 sequence (DNA): TGCAGCGTTGGGGAATCAGAGACCCAGTACTTC. This translates into CSVGESETQYF.

The CDR3 protein is CASSLEPGGTGELFF. CDR3 DNA: TGTGCCAGCAGCTTAGAGCCAGGGGGGACCGGGGAGCTGTTTTTT. The chain uses TRBV7-9 and TRBJ2-2, with D maybe TRBD1 (7 bases). This CDR3 contains 15 residues. Per germline, CDR1 SEHNR and CDR2 FQNEAQ (reference sequence). V was clipped by 1 base and J by 5 bases, with 11 bases between them.

Note on this clonotype: A much larger clone lies one base from this, so it may be a read error. The chain links TRBV15 to TRBJ2-7, with 7 bases fitting TRBD1. Germline V gives CDR1 LNHNV, CDR2 YYDKDF (reference sequence). The J segment lost 1 base and the V segment lost 11 bases, leaving 14 bases of the junction unmatched. The CDR3 extends over 15 amino acids. The CDR3 sequence is CAATRSGQRSYEQYF. CDR3 bases: TGTGCCGCCACCCGTTCGGGACAGAGATCCTACGAGCAGTACTTC.

The chain has TRBV2 and TRBJ2-5; D is perhaps TRBD2 (6 bases). CDR1 SNHLY and CDR2 FYNNEI come from the germline V gene. This CDR3 comprises 12 residues. Deletions cut 11 bases from V and 11 bases from J, with 21 bases between. As DNA, the CDR3 is TGTGCCTCCTCAGGATGGTTTCGGGAGCAGTACTTC. It specifies CASSGWFREQYF.

At least ten counts were recorded for this clonotype. This sequence joins TRBV3-1 and TRBJ2-1; D gene uncertain. This CDR3 has 11 amino acids. With 7 bases removed from V and 10 bases from J, the gap between germline ends came to 11 bases. Germline assignment: CDR1 LGHDT and CDR2 YNNKEL (reference sequence). This chain's CDR3 is CASTDHGEQFF. The CDR3 coding sequence is TGTGCCAGCACGGATCACGGGGAGCAGTTCTTC.

The chain recombines TRBV12-3 or TRBV12-4 with TRBJ1-2, with TRBD1 matching 9 bases. The CDR3 covers 14 residues. Germline trimming cut 6 bases from V and 8 bases from J; bases unmatched to any gene: 10. CDR3 amino acids: CASRPHRGPFGYTF. Here the CDR3 DNA reads TGTGCCAGCAGGCCCCACAGGGGGCCTTTCGGCTACACCTTC.

For this clonotype: A much larger clone differs by one base, so this may be a read error. The rearrangement links TRBV7-9 to TRBJ2-1, with D possibly being TRBD2 (6 bases). The CDR3 covers 17 residues. Germline loops: CDR1 SEHNR, CDR2 FQNEAQ (reference sequence). Written as DNA, the CDR3 is TGTGCCAGCAGCTTCAGACCTGGGGGGAGCTCCTACAATGAGCGGTACTTC. It yields the protein CASSFRPGGSSYNERYF. Together with reference TRBV7-9 and TRBJ2-1, the CDR3 gives the full variable domain: DTGVSQNPRHKITKRGQNVTFRCDPISEHNRLYWYRQTLGQGPEFLTYFQNEAQLEKSRLLSDRFSAERPKGSFSTLEIQRTEQGDSAMYLCASSFRPGGSSYNERYFGPGTRLTVL.

As concerns this clonotype: A much larger clone lies a single base off, so this may be a read error. This chain connects TRBV12-3 or TRBV12-4 to TRBJ2-5, with D tentatively TRBD2 (6 bases). This CDR3 is 17 amino acids long. The V and J ends lost 3 bases and 0 bases respectively, with 17 bases between them. CDR3 loop: CASSFGGVSRYQETQYF. The DNA of the CDR3 is TGTGCCAGCAGTTTTGGCGGGGTGAGTAGGTACCAAGAGACCCAGTACTTC.

This clonotype was picked up a small number of times. The chain joins TRBV6-2 or TRBV6-3 to TRBJ2-1; 8 bases are shared with TRBD1. Germline CDR1 and CDR2: MNHEY and SVGEGT. This CDR3 is 18 amino acids long. Losses at the gene ends were 6 bases for V and 0 bases for J; bases not matched to a gene: 13. For the CDR3, the DNA is TGTGCCAGCAGCCGGGACAGGTTTCTAATAAGCTCCTACAATGAGCAGTTCTTC. It yields the protein CASSRDRFLISSYNEQFF.

This clonotype showed up just a few times. This chain links TRBV2 with TRBJ2-1; D may be TRBD1 (5 bases). Germline V gene data show CDR1 as SNHLY and CDR2 as FYNNEI. CDR3 size: 15 residues. Trimming removed 5 bases from V and 6 bases from J, with 17 bases in between. The CDR3 DNA is TGTGCCAGCAGTAGGGGTGCTACTCCTGCCAATGAGCAGTTCTTC. It translates to CASSRGATPANEQFF. The full variable domain, rest sourced from reference TRBV2 and TRBJ2-1, is EPEVTQTPSHQVTQMGQEVILRCVPISNHLYFYWYRQILGQKVEFLVSFYNNEISEKSEIFDDQFSVERPDGSNFTLKIRSTKLEDSAMYFCASSRGATPANEQFFGPGTRLTVL.

Concerning this clonotype: Sequence at one end of the junction differs from germline and may be a read error. This chain links TRBV27 with TRBJ2-3; 7 bases line up with TRBD2. The germline gives CDR1 MNHEY, CDR2 SMNVEV (reference sequence). The CDR3 covers 14 residues. CDR3 DNA: TGTGCCAGCACCCGACTAGCTAGCACAGATGCGCAGTATTTT. It translates to CASTRLASTDAQYF.

The V call is TRBV27, the J call TRBJ1-6; 8 bases match TRBD1. Per germline, CDR1 MNHEY and CDR2 SMNVEV (reference sequence). The CDR3 has 14 residues. V trimming: 5 bases; J trimming: 7 bases; junction bases outside the gene matches: 4. CDR3 region: CASSPDRDNSPLHF. CDR3 coding DNA: TGTGCCAGCAGTCCGGACAGGGACAATTCACCCCTCCACTTT.

This clonotype occurred once. This sequence may be a read error, since a much larger clone differs from it by one base. The chain combines TRBV5-1 with TRBJ1-2; D ambiguous. This CDR3 is 16 amino acids long. Germline CDR1 is SGHRS and CDR2 is YFSETQ. CDR3 loop: CASNLDGGTQRYGYTF. The CDR3 bases are TGCGCCAGCAACTTGGACGGCGGTACCCAGCGCTATGGCTACACCTTC.

The chain employs TRBV3-1 and TRBJ2-3; D is unresolved. Looked up from germline, CDR1 is LGHDT and CDR2 is YNNKEL (reference sequence). The CDR3 extends over 13 amino acids. The ends were cut back, 0 bases at V and 7 bases at J, with 8 bases in the middle. The CDR3 DNA sequence: TGTGCCAGCAGCCAAGAAGGCCCATATACGCAGTATTTT. Translating gives CASSQEGPYTQYF.

This clonotype showed up just a few times. A much larger clone is a single base away; this may be a read error. The chain couples TRBV15 to TRBJ2-1; D possibly corresponds to TRBD2 (6 bases). CDR1 and CDR2 from the germline V gene are LNHNV and YYDKDF (reference sequence). The CDR3 loop spans 16 amino acids. The ends were cut back, 3 bases at V and 0 bases at J, with 12 bases in the middle. The CDR3 DNA reads as TGTGCCACCAGCAGGGGAGGCGTGAGCTCCTACAATGAGCAGTTCTTC. This translates into CATSRGGVSSYNEQFF.